One sample yielded the 32 T cell receptor beta chains listed below, sequenced in a study of T cell responses to AZD1222 COVID-19 vaccine. Clones were sequenced by immunoSEQ multiplex PCR, and TCRdb holds only the in-frame ones, with some missing. The table shows approximately 79,000 clones, with 80% to 90% occurring only once. This specimen consisted of peripheral blood, obtained 28 days after the second AZD1222 dose. The receptors were sampled from an adult who received the AZD1222 COVID-19 vaccine.

The rearrangement links TRBV5-1 to TRBJ2-5; 8 positions agree with TRBD2. Looked up from germline, CDR1 is SGHRS and CDR2 is YFSETQ. The J segment lost 2 bases and the V segment lost 3 bases, leaving 3 bases of the junction unmatched. This CDR3 is built from 14 residues. CDR3 protein: CASSWGLDQETQYF. CDR3 in DNA: TGCGCCAGCAGCTGGGGACTAGATCAAGAGACCCAGTACTTC.

This sequence joins TRBV19 and TRBJ2-3; 11 positions agree with TRBD2. Germline assignment: CDR1 LNHDA and CDR2 SQIVND (reference sequence). The CDR3 contains 14 residues. Trimming at V came to 7 bases and at J to 6 bases, leaving 6 bases not matched to a gene. The CDR3 here is CASNGLAGSDTQYF. In nucleotides, the CDR3 is TGTGCCAGTAATGGACTAGCGGGTTCTGATACGCAGTATTTT.

This chain connects TRBV28 to TRBJ2-7, with TRBD2 as a possible D gene (5 bases). Germline assignment: CDR1 MDHEN and CDR2 SYDVKM. CDR3 size: 15 residues. V lost 3 bases and J 3 bases, leaving 15 bases between the germline ends. The CDR3 region is CASSLALRGNYEQYF. The DNA of the CDR3 is TGTGCCAGCAGTTTGGCCCTCCGGGGAAACTACGAGCAGTACTTC.

In nucleotides, the CDR3 is TGTGCCATCAAGGCTAGCGGGGACTTGGTTGAGCAGTTCTTC. Its protein product is CAIKASGDLVEQFF. The chain couples TRBV10-3 to TRBJ2-1, with TRBD2 matching over 9 bases. Per the germline V gene, CDR1 is ENHRY and CDR2 is SYGVKD. This CDR3 is built from 14 residues. V was pared by 7 bases and J by 9 bases, with 10 bases of the junction left unmatched.

The chain employs TRBV25-1 and TRBJ2-6; 8 positions match TRBD1. CDR3 length equals 16 residues. V gave up 4 bases and J gave up 2 bases; unmatched junction bases: 4. Germline values: CDR1 MGHDK, CDR2 SYGVNS. The CDR3 reads CASSVTGEPGANVLTF. The CDR3 DNA is TGTGCCAGCAGTGTGACAGGGGAACCTGGGGCCAACGTCCTGACTTTC.

The V and J genes are TRBV7-2 and TRBJ1-2; D remains ambiguous. The ends were cut back, 5 bases at V and 5 bases at J, with 9 bases in the middle. CDR3 length: 12 amino acids. The V gene's germline CDR1 is SGHTA and CDR2 FQGNSA. CDR3 sequence reads: CASSPDIYGYTF. Written as DNA, the CDR3 is TGTGCCAGCAGCCCAGACATATATGGCTACACCTTC. Variable domain in full (rest from reference TRBV7-2 and TRBJ1-2): GAGVSQSPSNKVTEKGKDVELRCDPISGHTALYWYRQSLGQGLEFLIYFQGNSAPDKSGLPSDRFSAERTGGSVSTLTIQRTQQEDSAVYLCASSPDIYGYTFGSGTRLTVV.

V is TRBV6-2 or TRBV6-3 and J is TRBJ2-1, with D maybe TRBD2 (6 bases). The V end was cut by 2 bases, the J end by 4 bases, with 18 bases between. The CDR3 loop spans 17 amino acids. From germline, CDR1 is MNHEY and CDR2 SVGEGT. CDR3 in DNA: TGTGCCAGCAGTTACCCCTTTGGGGCGGGAACGTACAATGAGCAGTTCTTC. Translated, it gives CASSYPFGAGTYNEQFF.

The chain carries TRBV7-9 and TRBJ1-3; D call uncertain. CDR1 and CDR2 from the germline V gene are SEHNR and FQNEAQ (reference sequence). The CDR3 totals 15 residues. The V gene lost 2 bases and the J gene lost 2 bases, with 10 bases spanning the gap. The CDR3 is CASSLRADAGNTIYF. The CDR3 nucleotides read TGTGCCAGCAGCTTAAGAGCTGACGCTGGAAACACCATATATTTT.

This chain uses TRBV14 with TRBJ2-7; 10 positions agree with TRBD2. V trimming: 4 bases; J trimming: 7 bases; junction bases outside the gene matches: 7. There are 14 residues in the CDR3. Germline loops: CDR1 SGHDN, CDR2 FVKESK. The CDR3 region has the DNA TGTGCCAGCAGCCCTAGCGGGAGCGGGGGAGAGCAGTACTTC. Translation: CASSPSGSGGEQYF.

The chain carries TRBV3-1 (or the pseudogene TRBV3-2) and TRBJ1-2; perhaps TRBD1 as D (5 bases). V was pared by 4 bases and J by 4 bases, with 10 bases between. From germline, CDR1 is LGHDT and CDR2 YNNKEL (reference sequence). This CDR3 is built from 13 residues. DNA of the CDR3: TGTGCCAGCAGCCCCGACAGCGGCTATGGCTACACCTTC. Protein product: CASSPDSGYGYTF.

The V call is TRBV19, the J call TRBJ1-2; a weak D match, TRBD1 (5 bases). This CDR3 is built from 13 residues. Germline values: CDR1 LNHDA, CDR2 SQIVND (reference sequence). Trimming cost V 3 bases and J 6 bases, with 11 bases left between them. The CDR3 is CASSMGRTDGYTF. CDR3 sequence (DNA): TGTGCCAGTAGTATGGGACGGACGGATGGCTACACCTTC.

The rearrangement links TRBV5-5 to TRBJ1-2; tentative D call: TRBD1 (6 bases). The length of the CDR3 is 14 residues. Germline V gene data show CDR1 as SGHKS and CDR2 as YYEKEE (reference sequence). V gave up 2 bases and J gave up 2 bases, with 10 bases separating them. The DNA of the CDR3 is TGTGCCAGCAGCTTCGGGGGCCCGAACTATGGCTACACCTTC. Protein sequence: CASSFGGPNYGYTF.

The chain uses TRBV3-1 (or the pseudogene TRBV3-2) and TRBJ2-1, with D unresolved. Germline-derived CDR1 and CDR2 are LGHDT and YNNKEL (reference sequence). The CDR3 runs to 14 residues. Trimming shortened V by 5 bases and J by 5 bases, and 13 bases separated the two germline ends. The CDR3 protein is CASSTQVQNNEQFF. CDR3 in DNA: TGTGCCAGCAGCACGCAAGTGCAGAACAATGAGCAGTTCTTC.

The rearrangement uses TRBV5-1 and TRBJ2-7, with D perhaps matching TRBD2 (5 bases). The CDR3 loop spans 15 amino acids. The germline V gene encodes CDR1 SGHRS and CDR2 YFSETQ. Trimming cost V 2 bases and J 7 bases, with 19 bases left between them. DNA for the CDR3: TGCGCCAGCAGCTTTAGAGGTCTATACGGGGAGGAGCAGTACTTC. This translates into CASSFRGLYGEEQYF.

This clone came up once. The chain has TRBV10-2 and TRBJ2-7, with 9 nucleotides matching TRBD1. The CDR3 sequence is 14 residues long. Trimming at V came to 7 bases and at J to 4 bases, leaving 8 bases not matched to a gene. Per the germline V gene, CDR1 is WSHSY and CDR2 is SAAADI. This CDR3 is CASKSDRGLYEQYF. The CDR3 DNA reads as TGCGCCAGCAAATCGGACAGGGGTTTGTACGAGCAGTACTTC.

This sequence joins TRBV10-3 and TRBJ1-1; unclear D gene. The CDR3 spans 11 residues. V was cut by 10 bases and J by 1 base, with 7 bases left in between. Germline lookup yields CDR1 ENHRY and CDR2 SYGVKD. The CDR3 region has the DNA TGTGCCACCCGGACGAACACTGAAGCTTTCTTT. It is translated as CATRTNTEAFF.

The CDR3 reads CAWSPPRTGLADQETQYF. CDR3 DNA sequence: TGTGCCTGGAGTCCACCTCGGACGGGACTAGCGGACCAAGAGACCCAGTACTTC. The chain combines TRBV30 with TRBJ2-5; 11 bases align to TRBD2. The CDR3 is 18 residues long. J lost 0 bases, V lost 2 bases, and 11 bases had no gene match. The germline gives CDR1 GTSNPN, CDR2 SVGIG (reference sequence).

The chain is built from TRBV6-5 and TRBJ1-5; unclear D gene. With 6 bases removed from V and 3 bases from J, the gap between germline ends came to 12 bases. The germline V gene has CDR1 MNHEY and CDR2 SVGAGI. This CDR3 is built from 14 residues. CDR3 DNA: TGTGCCAGCAGGTCAGATAATAACAATCAGCCCCAGCATTTT. Translating gives CASRSDNNNQPQHF.

The chain is built from TRBV29-1 and TRBJ2-2; D remains unclear. The CDR3 covers 13 residues. The V end was cut by 5 bases, the J end by 4 bases, with 11 bases between. Germline V gives CDR1 SQVTM, CDR2 ANQGSEA. CDR3 coding DNA: TGCAGCGTTCGCCGCTCTTCCACCGGGGAGCTGTTTTTT. Translating gives CSVRRSSTGELFF.

This chain connects TRBV5-5 to TRBJ2-7; perhaps TRBD2 as D (6 bases). The CDR3 runs to 14 residues. CDR1 is SGHKS, CDR2 YYEKEE, per germline (reference sequence). The V gene lost 3 bases and the J gene lost 3 bases, with 13 bases spanning the gap. The CDR3 sequence: CASSSRDWSYEQYF. CDR3 DNA: TGTGCCAGCAGCTCCCGGGACTGGAGCTACGAGCAGTACTTC.

This sequence joins TRBV6-4 and TRBJ2-6, with D perhaps matching TRBD1 (6 bases). The germline V gene encodes CDR1 MRHNA and CDR2 SNTAGT. The CDR3 covers 18 residues. Trimming left V 5 bases short and J 0 bases short, with 17 bases between. The CDR3 protein is CASSPTGRTYSGANVLTF. The CDR3 DNA reads TGTGCCAGCAGTCCCACAGGGAGAACCTACTCTGGGGCCAACGTCCTGACTTTC.

The CDR3 here is CASSLRTGIIYEQYF. CDR3 nucleotides: TGTGCCAGCTCACTTAGGACGGGGATTATCTACGAGCAGTACTTC. The V and J genes are TRBV18 and TRBJ2-7, with a tentative D call TRBD2 (5 bases). The ends were cut back, 4 bases at V and 3 bases at J, with 16 bases in the middle. CDR1 and CDR2 from the germline V gene are KGHSH and LQKENI. The CDR3 sequence is 15 residues long.

This clone was seen only once. CDR3: CASSRSNEQFF. The CDR3 DNA sequence: TGTGCCAGCAGCCGATCCAATGAGCAGTTCTTC. The J gene is TRBJ2-1, the V gene TRBV6-5; the D is unclear. Germline V gene lookup returns CDR1 MNHEY and CDR2 SVGAGI. This CDR3 contains 11 residues. V was trimmed by 6 bases and J by 6 bases, leaving 6 bases between them.

The rearrangement uses TRBV15 and TRBJ1-4, with unresolved D. Germline V gene data show CDR1 as LNHNV and CDR2 as YYDKDF (reference sequence). The CDR3 is 14 residues long. Trimming removed 0 bases from V and 15 bases from J, with 17 bases in between. The CDR3 protein is CATSRDRAVRKVFF. In DNA form, the CDR3 reads TGTGCCACCAGCAGAGATCGGGCCGTCCGTAAGGTGTTTTTT.

This clone was observed a few times. This rearrangement joins TRBV18 to TRBJ1-5; 8 bases are shared with TRBD1. Per the germline V gene, CDR1 is KGHSH and CDR2 is LQKENI. J gave up 0 bases and V 6 bases, and 7 bases lay outside the gene matches. The CDR3 extends over 16 amino acids. CDR3 loop: CASSPGTGISNQPQHF. DNA of the CDR3: TGTGCCAGCTCCCCCGGGACAGGAATTAGCAATCAGCCCCAGCATTTT.

The chain joins TRBV28 to TRBJ2-1; D gene unclear. There are 18 residues in the CDR3. Trimming removed 5 bases from V and 0 bases from J, with 20 bases in between. CDR1 is MDHEN, CDR2 SYDVKM, per germline. As DNA, the CDR3 is TGTGCCAGCAGTCCGCCCGGTGACTCCGCCTTCTCCTACAATGAGCAGTTCTTC. Translating it yields CASSPPGDSAFSYNEQFF. The full variable domain, its missing parts supplied by reference TRBV28 and TRBJ2-1, is DVKVTQSSRYLVKRTGEKVFLECVQDMDHENMFWYRQDPGLGLRLIYFSYDVKMKEKGDIPEGYSVSREKKERFSLILESASTNQTSMYLCASSPPGDSAFSYNEQFFGPGTRLTVL.

The chain joins TRBV12-3 or TRBV12-4 to TRBJ2-7, with D unclear. The CDR3 spans 11 residues. Trimming removed 4 bases from V and 6 bases from J, with 7 bases in between. The CDR3 is CASSSRSEQYF. CDR3 nucleotides: TGTGCCAGCAGTTCCCGCTCCGAGCAGTACTTC.

This clone appeared a few times. This sequence joins TRBV3-1 (or the pseudogene TRBV3-2) and TRBJ2-1; D not resolved. The germline V gene has CDR1 LGHDT and CDR2 YNNKEL (reference sequence). The V end lost 1 base, the J end lost 2 bases, and 6 bases lay between the germline ends. The CDR3 runs to 14 residues. The CDR3 nucleotides read TGTGCCAGCAGCCAAGTCATCACCTACAATGAGCAGTTCTTC. It translates to CASSQVITYNEQFF.

The chain is built from TRBV28 and TRBJ2-2; maybe TRBD1 (6 bases). Germline values: CDR1 MDHEN, CDR2 SYDVKM. This CDR3 has 15 amino acids. Trimming took off 10 bases at V and 5 bases at J, with 20 bases between the two ends. The CDR3 protein is CATLYRRGGTGELFF. CDR3 coding DNA: TGTGCCACCTTGTATCGCAGGGGCGGTACCGGGGAGCTGTTTTTT.

This clone has just one count. The CDR3 protein is CASSLRTSGRYEQFF. The CDR3 DNA is TGTGCCAGCAGCTTGAGGACTAGCGGGAGATATGAGCAGTTCTTC. The chain has TRBV11-2 and TRBJ2-1, with 13 positions matching TRBD2. Germline assignment: CDR1 SGHAT and CDR2 FQNNGV. V lost 3 bases to trimming and J lost 8 bases; unmatched junction nucleotides: 4. The CDR3 is made up of 15 amino acids. Variable domain in full (rest from reference TRBV11-2 and TRBJ2-1): EAGVAQSPRYKIIEKRQSVAFWCNPISGHATLYWYQQILGQGPKLLIQFQNNGVVDDSQLPKDRFSAERLKGVDSTLKIQPAKLEDSAVYLCASSLRTSGRYEQFFGPGTRLTVL.

The chain carries TRBV5-1 and TRBJ2-4; 8 nucleotides agree with TRBD2. The germline V gene has CDR1 SGHRS and CDR2 YFSETQ. V lost 4 bases, J lost 7 bases, and 7 bases stayed unmatched. The CDR3 runs to 14 residues. CDR3 protein: CASSPSGGGNIQYF. As DNA, the CDR3 is TGCGCCAGCAGCCCCTCGGGAGGGGGGAACATTCAGTACTTC.

J is TRBJ1-2 and V is TRBV5-1, with TRBD1 matching 9 bases. Unmatched junction bases numbered 8, after V lost 5 bases and J lost 6 bases. Germline V gene data show CDR1 as SGHRS and CDR2 as YFSETQ. CDR3 length: 14 residues. CDR3: CASRETGQGDGYTF. CDR3 coding DNA: TGCGCCAGCAGAGAGACGGGACAGGGTGATGGCTACACCTTC.